This entry lists 26 T cell receptor beta chains sequenced from one sample in a study of blood T cell repertoires in COVID-19. Sequenced by immunoSEQ multiplex PCR; TCRdb stores in-frame clones only, minus some. This table holds 250,000 or so clones, around 87% found once. The sample consisted of peripheral blood. These receptor sequences come from a woman aged 40 to 50 who had recovered from COVID-19.

This chain links TRBV11-3 with TRBJ2-1, with D maybe TRBD2 (6 bases). V dropped 2 bases and J dropped 4 bases, with 15 bases sitting between them. The CDR3 contains 16 residues. CDR1 SGHNT and CDR2 YENEEA come from the germline V gene. CDR3 nucleotides: TGTGCCAGCAGCTTAAGAGCTCTCGGGGGTTACAATGAGCAGTTCTTC. Translating gives CASSLRALGGYNEQFF.

V gene TRBV5-1 combines with J gene TRBJ1-3; possibly TRBD1 for D (6 bases). Germline values: CDR1 SGHRS, CDR2 YFSETQ. The CDR3 loop spans 17 amino acids. Trimming left V 3 bases short and J 0 bases short, with 16 bases between. CDR3 amino acids: CASSWAAGVNSGNTIYF. The DNA of the CDR3 is TGCGCCAGCAGCTGGGCGGCAGGGGTGAACTCTGGAAACACCATATATTTT.

The chain is built from TRBV12-3 or TRBV12-4 and TRBJ2-2; D not certain. This CDR3 spans 11 amino acids. Trimming stripped 8 bases from V and 5 bases from J, with 6 bases between. Here the CDR3 reads CASSVTGELFF. The CDR3 region has the DNA TGTGCCAGCTCAGTTACCGGGGAGCTGTTTTTT.

This chain links TRBV4-1 with TRBJ1-2; D call uncertain. Germline CDR1 MGHRA, CDR2 YSYEKL. CDR3 length: 15 amino acids. Trimming took 3 bases from V and 0 from J, leaving 11 bases between them. For the CDR3, the DNA is TGCGCCAGCAGCCATCCGCCGAGATCTAACTATGGCTACACCTTC. This encodes CASSHPPRSNYGYTF.

The rearrangement uses TRBV5-4 and TRBJ1-2; 8 bases agree with TRBD1. Per germline, CDR1 SGHNT and CDR2 YYREEE (reference sequence). The CDR3 consists of 14 residues. The V gene end was trimmed by 4 bases and the J gene end by 0 bases; junction bases not matched to a gene: 2. The CDR3 protein is CASSPGGSNYGYTF. CDR3 sequence (DNA): TGTGCCAGCAGCCCAGGGGGCTCTAACTATGGCTACACCTTC.

The rearrangement uses TRBV29-1 and TRBJ1-2, with 9 bases fitting TRBD1. V lost 6 bases and J lost 6; bases outside the gene matches: 8. The length of the CDR3 is 13 residues. The germline CDR1 and CDR2 sequences are SQVTM and ANQGSEA. For the CDR3, the DNA is TGCAGCGTGGGAGGGACAGGGATAAATGGCTACACCTTC. It encodes CSVGGTGINGYTF.

This chain links TRBV24-1 with TRBJ2-7; 7 bases agree with TRBD1. The CDR3 totals 12 residues. Germline CDR1 and CDR2: KGHDR and SFDVKD. J lost 3 bases, V lost 9 bases, and 4 bases had no gene match. Here the CDR3 reads CATQDRHYEQYF. CDR3 nucleotides: TGTGCCACCCAGGACAGGCACTACGAGCAGTACTTC.

The J gene is TRBJ2-5, the V gene TRBV18; TRBD2 aligns across 7 bases. This CDR3 region has 15 residues. CDR1 is KGHSH, CDR2 LQKENI, per germline. Unmatched junction bases numbered 12, after V lost 8 bases and J lost 3 bases. As DNA, the CDR3 is TGTGCCAGCGCCACCAAACGAAGCGGGGAAGAGACCCAGTACTTC. Protein: CASATKRSGEETQYF.

The rearrangement links TRBV5-5 to TRBJ1-4, with TRBD1 identical over 8 bases. CDR1 and CDR2 (germline): SGHKS, YYEKEE (reference sequence). The CDR3 extends over 16 amino acids. J lost 5 bases, V lost 3 bases, and 9 bases had no gene match. CDR3 DNA: TGTGCCAGCAGCTCGTACTCAGGGGGCCGGAATGAAAAACTGTTTTTT. This gives the protein CASSSYSGGRNEKLFF.

V and J are TRBV2 and TRBJ2-5; the match to TRBD1 covers 9 bases. Germline CDR1 reads SNHLY; CDR2 reads FYNNEI. Losses at the gene ends were 3 bases for V and 5 bases for J; bases not matched to a gene: 7. This CDR3 region has 15 residues. DNA for the CDR3: TGTGCCAGCAGTGAGAGGGGACAGGGATTGGAGACCCAGTACTTC. Protein product: CASSERGQGLETQYF.

The chain joins TRBV3-1 (or the pseudogene TRBV3-2) to TRBJ2-2; 7 bases align to TRBD2. Trimming took 4 bases from V and 0 from J; bases not matched to a gene: 5. Germline CDR1 LGHDT, CDR2 YNNKEL (reference sequence). The CDR3 runs to 16 residues. CDR3 sequence: CASSPRGTTNTGELFF. CDR3 DNA: TGTGCCAGCAGCCCCCGCGGGACTACGAACACCGGGGAGCTGTTTTTT.

The gene calls are TRBV30 and TRBJ2-5; 12 bases map to TRBD2. CDR3 length equals 15 residues. CDR1 GTSNPN and CDR2 SVGIG come from the germline V gene (reference sequence). After removal of 0 bases from V and 4 bases from J, the junction contained 3 bases not matched to a gene. The CDR3 DNA is TGTGCCTGGAGTGTACTAGCGGGGGGCAGAGAGACCCAGTACTTC. Residues: CAWSVLAGGRETQYF.

V usage is TRBV19 and J usage is TRBJ1-2; 7 bases match TRBD1. Germline-derived CDR1 and CDR2 are LNHDA and SQIVND (reference sequence). V lost 8 bases, J lost 6 bases, and 6 bases stayed unmatched. The CDR3 covers 12 residues. CDR3 protein: CASDDRADGYTF. CDR3 DNA sequence: TGTGCCAGTGATGACAGGGCTGATGGCTACACCTTC.

The gene calls are TRBV5-5 and TRBJ1-2; a possible D gene is TRBD1 (5 bases). CDR1 and CDR2 (germline): SGHKS, YYEKEE (reference sequence). The CDR3 covers 15 residues. Trimming stripped 0 bases from V and 8 bases from J, with 17 bases between. CDR3 protein: CASSLAQGWLVGYTF. DNA of the CDR3: TGTGCCAGCAGCTTGGCCCAGGGATGGTTGGTCGGCTACACCTTC.

This clone was counted once. This chain links TRBV27 with TRBJ2-1; 7 bases are shared with TRBD2. Germline trimming cut 6 bases from V and 7 bases from J; bases unmatched to any gene: 9. The CDR3 spans 14 residues. Per the germline V gene, CDR1 is MNHEY and CDR2 is SMNVEV (reference sequence). The CDR3: CASSPGGLVNEQFF. CDR3 bases: TGTGCCAGCAGCCCCGGAGGACTAGTTAATGAGCAGTTCTTC.

This chain connects TRBV6-7 to TRBJ2-7, with 10 positions matching TRBD1. TRBV6-7 is an ORF, with its function uncertain. The CDR3 is 15 amino acids. V gave up 4 bases and J gave up 5 bases; unmatched junction bases: 8. CDR3 in DNA: TGTGCCAGCAGTTGCAGACAGGGGGCGGTCAACGAGCAGTACTTC. Protein: CASSCRQGAVNEQYF.

The rearrangement uses TRBV6-5 and TRBJ1-2; TRBD1 matches at 8 bases. Losses at the gene ends were 4 bases for V and 0 bases for J; bases not matched to a gene: 4. The CDR3 is 15 residues long. The V gene's germline CDR1 is MNHEY and CDR2 SVGAGI. CDR3 residues: CASSSDRGANYGYTF. CDR3 DNA: TGTGCCAGCAGTTCTGACAGGGGAGCTAACTATGGCTACACCTTC.

The chain joins TRBV19 to TRBJ2-1; D perhaps matches TRBD1 (6 bases). The ends were cut back, 2 bases at V and 0 bases at J, with 8 bases in the middle. The CDR3 contains 15 residues. The V gene's germline CDR1 is LNHDA and CDR2 SQIVND (reference sequence). The CDR3 loop is CASSIQGTSYNEQFF. The DNA for the CDR3 is TGTGCCAGTAGTATACAGGGGACCTCCTACAATGAGCAGTTCTTC. Looking up the rest from reference TRBV19 and TRBJ2-1 gives the full variable domain: DGGITQSPKYLFRKEGQNVTLSCEQNLNHDAMYWYRQDPGQGLRLIYYSQIVNDFQKGDIAEGYSVSREKKESFPLTVTSAQKNPTAFYLCASSIQGTSYNEQFFGPGTRLTVL.

This clone was seen a single time. The chain employs TRBV3-1 (or the pseudogene TRBV3-2) and TRBJ2-5; 11 nucleotides align to TRBD2. The CDR3 totals 12 residues. V was pared by 10 bases and J by 5 bases, with 3 bases of the junction left unmatched. CDR1 and CDR2 (germline): LGHDT, YNNKEL (reference sequence). CDR3 DNA: TGTGCCAAGGGACTAGCGGCCGAGACCCAGTACTTC. This codes for CAKGLAAETQYF.

The chain recombines TRBV6-5 with TRBJ2-7, with TRBD1 identical over 10 bases. V shed 8 bases, J shed 4 bases, and the junction held 5 bases outside the gene matches. The CDR3 contains 13 residues. Germline-derived CDR1 and CDR2 are MNHEY and SVGAGI. CDR3 region: CASRRDRGYEQYF. The CDR3 DNA reads TGTGCCAGCCGCCGGGACAGGGGATACGAGCAGTACTTC.

Here the CDR3 reads CASSLANREAVGYTF. The CDR3 bases are TGCGCCAGCAGCTTGGCCAACCGGGAAGCGGTCGGCTACACCTTC. The chain has TRBV5-1 and TRBJ1-2; D not certain. CDR1 is SGHRS and CDR2 is YFSETQ in the germline V gene. The CDR3 extends over 15 amino acids. V shed 0 bases and J shed 8 bases, with 17 bases lying between them.

This chain uses TRBV30 with TRBJ1-1; D perhaps matches TRBD1 (5 bases). The V gene's germline CDR1 is GTSNPN and CDR2 SVGIG (reference sequence). V lost 0 bases to trimming and J lost 1 base, with 6 bases between them. This CDR3 comprises 13 residues. The CDR3 protein is CAWSVDRNTEAFF. CDR3 sequence (DNA): TGTGCCTGGAGTGTAGACAGGAACACTGAAGCTTTCTTT.

The chain links TRBV5-1 to TRBJ2-1, with 8 positions matching TRBD1. This CDR3 spans 15 amino acids. V shed 4 bases and J 6 bases; nucleotides not matched to a gene: 9. The germline CDR1 and CDR2 sequences are SGHRS and YFSETQ. The CDR3: CASSLFGQGANEQFF. The CDR3 DNA sequence: TGCGCCAGCAGCCTCTTTGGGCAGGGGGCCAATGAGCAGTTCTTC.

The CDR3 sequence: CASSLGQGMGYGYTF. DNA for the CDR3: TGTGCCAGCAGCTTAGGACAGGGGATGGGCTATGGCTACACCTTC. This rearrangement joins TRBV11-2 to TRBJ1-2, with 8 nucleotides matching TRBD1. CDR1 is SGHAT, CDR2 FQNNGV, per germline. CDR3 length: 15 residues. The J segment lost 4 bases and the V segment lost 1 base, leaving 5 bases of the junction unmatched.

The rearrangement links TRBV6-1 to TRBJ1-6; TRBD1 matches at 7 bases. Germline V gives CDR1 MNHNS, CDR2 SASEGT. With V trimmed by 2 bases and J by 5 bases, 6 bases remained unmatched. The CDR3 has 16 amino acids. The CDR3 coding sequence is TGTGCCAGCAGTGAAAGAGGGGACAGCAATAATTCACCCCTCCACTTT. Translating it yields CASSERGDSNNSPLHF.

This clone was seen only once. This chain links TRBV5-1 with TRBJ1-1; a possible D gene is TRBD1 (5 bases). Germline-derived CDR1 and CDR2 are SGHRS and YFSETQ. CDR3 size: 14 residues. V lost 1 base, J lost 2 bases, and 9 bases lay in between. The CDR3 coding sequence is TGCGCCAGCAGCTTGCGGGGGGGTAACACTGAAGCTTTCTTT. It is translated as CASSLRGGNTEAFF.